This T cell receptor (beta chain) derives from a study of T cell responses to AZD1222 COVID-19 vaccine. The CDR3 length is 15 residues. Germline assignment: CDR1 LNHDA and CDR2 SQIVND (reference sequence). With 6 bases clipped from V and 3 bases from J, the junction kept 11 bases outside the gene matches. Data came from immunoSEQ multiplex PCR; TCRdb stores just in-frame clones and leaves some out. The data show 100,000 to 120,000 clones, roughly 87% seen once. The sample was peripheral blood, taken 28 days after the second AZD1222 dose. J is TRBJ2-7 and V is TRBV19; 7 nucleotides line up with TRBD2. This receptor was identified in an adult who received the AZD1222 COVID-19 vaccine. The CDR3 region has the DNA TGTGCCAGTAGATTGGGGCTAGCGGAATACTACGAGCAGTACTTC. It is translated as CASRLGLAEYYEQYF.